The clone carrying this TCR beta chain was picked up a small number of times. Primed by a sample-barcoded 5' primer and a J-beta primer mix, a second PCR proceeded for about 6 to 11 cycles. Every sample produced at least 2.5 million CDR3-containing paired-end reads. Each CDR3 protein gets one entry after TCRdb re-called the 5' RACE reads with MiXCR. The sample has 1.5 million to 2 million distinct CDR3 sequences; about 30% are singletons. The V and J ends lost 4 bases and 5 bases respectively, with 17 bases between them. CDR1 and CDR2 from the germline V gene are SNHLY and FYNNEI. CDR3 length: 15 residues. These data come from a study of blood T cells in healthy people across ages.

The sequenced sample consisted of blood. The sequence was obtained from a woman in her 30s in good health. This sequence joins TRBV2 and TRBJ2-5, with unresolved D. CDR3 loop: CASSVVPPRWETQYF. The CDR3 nucleotides read TGTGCCAGCAGTGTGGTCCCCCCGAGATGGGAGACCCAGTACTTC.